The 19 T cell receptor beta chains below all came from one sample that was sequenced in a study of multiple sclerosis patients with progressive multifocal leukoencephalopathy. Stated time point: approximately twelve months of natalizumab therapy. Profiling relied on immunoSEQ multiplex PCR, and the TCRdb table lists in-frame clones only, not all of them. The sample holds about 30,000 clones, nearly 90% seen once. The sample in question was PBMCs, obtained from a patient treated with natalizumab. The receptors come from a human donor with multiple sclerosis.

The CDR3 spells CASSFSSVANYGYTF. In DNA form, the CDR3 reads TGTGCCAGCAGTTTCAGTTCCGTAGCTAACTATGGCTACACCTTC. The chain carries TRBV27 and TRBJ1-2; D is uncertain. The CDR3 consists of 15 residues. Between the trimmed V and J ends, which lost 3 bases and 0 bases, there was a span of 11 bases. From germline, CDR1 is MNHEY and CDR2 SMNVEV (reference sequence).

This chain links TRBV28 with TRBJ2-3; D is unresolved. There are 10 residues in the CDR3. Germline V CDR1 and CDR2: MDHEN, SYDVKM. Trimming took off 8 bases at V and 5 bases at J, with 5 bases between the two ends. This chain's CDR3 is CASVGDTQYF. For the CDR3, the DNA is TGTGCCAGCGTCGGAGATACGCAGTATTTT.

The chain links TRBV10-3 to TRBJ2-7, with a tentative D call TRBD2 (6 bases). Trimming shortened V by 4 bases and J by 3 bases, and 16 bases separated the two germline ends. The CDR3 length is 15 residues. Germline CDR1 ENHRY, CDR2 SYGVKD. CDR3 DNA: TGTGCCATCAGTGTCGGAGGGGCGGGTAACTACGAGCAGTACTTC. Translated, it gives CAISVGGAGNYEQYF.

The chain uses TRBV11-2 and TRBJ1-4, with a weak D call TRBD1 (5 bases). Germline V gene sequence: CDR1 SGHAT, CDR2 FQNNGV. V lost 4 bases, J lost 3 bases, and 15 bases lay in between. The CDR3 runs to 16 residues. The CDR3 protein is CASSSSRGHPNEKLFF. The CDR3 DNA reads as TGTGCCAGCAGCTCCTCCCGCGGACACCCTAATGAAAAACTGTTTTTT.

The V and J genes are TRBV7-6 and TRBJ2-1, with TRBD1 as a possible D gene (5 bases). Germline assignment: CDR1 SGHVS and CDR2 FNYEAQ. This CDR3 has 15 residues. The germline V and J ends were trimmed by 5 bases and 3 bases, with 14 bases remaining between them. The CDR3 sequence: CASSRDRRRYNEQFF. Here the CDR3 DNA reads TGTGCCAGCAGCCGAGACAGACGGCGCTACAATGAGCAGTTCTTC.

The V gene is TRBV10-3, the J gene TRBJ2-3; D may be TRBD2 (7 bases). The V end lost 1 base, the J end lost 1 base, and 12 bases lay between the germline ends. Looked up from germline, CDR1 is ENHRY and CDR2 is SYGVKD. CDR3 size: 16 residues. The CDR3 here is CAISEWGGPGTDTQYF. CDR3 sequence (DNA): TGTGCCATCAGTGAGTGGGGGGGGCCGGGCACAGATACGCAGTATTTT.

This chain connects TRBV6-5 to TRBJ1-6, with 7 positions matching TRBD1. Germline V gene data show CDR1 as MNHEY and CDR2 as SVGAGI. Losses at the gene ends were 11 bases for V and 6 bases for J; bases not matched to a gene: 10. This CDR3 contains 14 residues. CDR3 loop: CASHTTGINSPLHF. The CDR3 coding sequence is TGTGCCTCCCACACGACAGGGATTAATTCACCCCTCCACTTT.

The chain couples TRBV6-1 to TRBJ2-1, with D perhaps being TRBD1 or TRBD2 (5 bases each). V was pared by 7 bases and J by 2 bases, with 12 bases between. The germline gives CDR1 MNHNS, CDR2 SASEGT. The CDR3 covers 14 residues. Here the CDR3 DNA reads TGTGCCAGCAATTTCGAGGGGACCTACAATGAGCAGTTCTTC. It yields the protein CASNFEGTYNEQFF.

V is TRBV30 and J is TRBJ1-5; a possible D gene is TRBD1 (5 bases). Trimming pared 0 bases from V and 7 bases from J, leaving 10 bases between. This CDR3 contains 13 residues. Germline CDR1 reads GTSNPN; CDR2 reads SVGIG (reference sequence). The CDR3 is CAWSVQDTQPQHF. Here the CDR3 DNA reads TGTGCCTGGAGTGTACAGGACACCCAGCCCCAGCATTTT.

The chain employs TRBV11-3 and TRBJ2-3; no definite D call. The CDR3 covers 11 residues. V was shortened by 3 bases and J by 6 bases, with 4 bases between the two germline ends. Per germline, CDR1 SGHNT and CDR2 YENEEA. CDR3 region: CASSFGDTQYF. DNA for the CDR3: TGTGCCAGCAGCTTTGGGGATACGCAGTATTTT.

This chain connects TRBV19 to TRBJ2-7, with D perhaps matching TRBD1 or TRBD2 (7 bases each). Per germline, CDR1 LNHDA and CDR2 SQIVND (reference sequence). V lost 5 bases, J lost 6 bases, and 17 bases lay in between. The CDR3 covers 14 residues. The CDR3 here is CASSPGDSGAEQYF. The CDR3 region has the DNA TGTGCCAGTAGTCCGGGGGACAGCGGGGCCGAGCAGTACTTC.

The chain combines TRBV4-1 with TRBJ2-1; TRBD2 aligns across 7 bases. CDR1 and CDR2 (germline): MGHRA, YSYEKL. The CDR3 runs 16 residues. V lost 4 bases and J lost 2; bases outside the gene matches: 8. The CDR3 nucleotides read TGCGCCAGCAGCCTACTGACTAGCTCGACCTACAATGAGCAGTTCTTC. This translates into CASSLLTSSTYNEQFF.

V gene TRBV19 combines with J gene TRBJ2-7; perhaps TRBD1 as D (5 bases). Per germline, CDR1 LNHDA and CDR2 SQIVND (reference sequence). V shed 4 bases and J shed 4 bases, with 8 bases lying between them. The CDR3 contains 12 residues. As DNA, the CDR3 is TGTGCCAGTAGTACCCAGGGTTACGAGCAGTACTTC. This codes for CASSTQGYEQYF.

This chain uses TRBV7-8 with TRBJ2-3; TRBD1 agrees at 9 bases. The V segment lost 6 bases and the J segment 0 bases; nucleotides outside the gene matches: 1. The CDR3 spans 14 residues. Germline V gene sequence: CDR1 SGHVS, CDR2 FQNEAQ. This CDR3 is CASRDRGSTDTQYF. CDR3 nucleotide sequence: TGTGCCAGCAGGGACAGGGGAAGCACAGATACGCAGTATTTT.

The chain couples TRBV13 to TRBJ2-7; 7 bases are a match to TRBD1. The germline CDR1 and CDR2 sequences are PRHDT and FYEKMQ (reference sequence). This CDR3 is 13 amino acids long. V was clipped by 3 bases and J by 7 bases; unmatched bases: 6. CDR3 residues: CASSLGSRGEQYF. The DNA for the CDR3 is TGTGCCAGCAGCTTGGGAAGCAGGGGGGAGCAGTACTTC. Using reference TRBV13 and TRBJ2-7 for the parts outside the CDR3, the full variable domain is AAGVIQSPRHLIKEKRETATLKCYPIPRHDTVYWYQQGPGQDPQFLISFYEKMQSDKGSIPDRFSAQQFSDYHSELNMSSLELGDSALYFCASSLGSRGEQYFGPGTRLTVT.

The rearrangement links TRBV7-9 to TRBJ2-3; D is uncertain. Germline V CDR1 and CDR2: SEHNR, FQNEAQ (reference sequence). The V gene lost 5 bases and the J gene lost 6 bases, with 18 bases spanning the gap. This CDR3 region has 15 residues. CDR3 nucleotide sequence: TGTGCCAGCAGCCCTGTCGAGGCTGGACGGGATACGCAGTATTTT. As protein: CASSPVEAGRDTQYF.

The J gene is TRBJ2-1, the V gene TRBV30, with 9 bases identical to TRBD1. The CDR3 runs 18 residues. Germline V gives CDR1 GTSNPN, CDR2 SVGIG (reference sequence). The junction had 20 bases not matched to a gene; V was cut back by 8 bases and J by 3 bases. CDR3 sequence reads: CAGDRGTGSLGDYNEQFF. The CDR3 nucleotides are TGTGCCGGGGATCGAGGGACAGGGTCCTTAGGGGACTACAATGAGCAGTTCTTC.

This chain links TRBV5-1 with TRBJ1-6; the match to TRBD1 covers 7 bases. CDR1 is SGHRS and CDR2 is YFSETQ in the germline V gene. The CDR3 sequence is 14 residues long. Trimming cost V 3 bases and J 7 bases; bases outside gene matches: 4. CDR3 amino acids: CASSSGTENSPLHF. The DNA for the CDR3 is TGCGCCAGCAGCTCCGGGACAGAAAATTCACCCCTCCACTTT. The full variable domain, with the rest looked up from reference TRBV5-1 and TRBJ1-6, is KAGVTQTPRYLIKTRGQQVTLSCSPISGHRSVSWYQQTPGQGLQFLFEYFSETQRNKGNFPGRFSGRQFSNSRSEMNVSTLELGDSALYLCASSSGTENSPLHFGNGTRLTVT.

The chain recombines TRBV10-3 with TRBJ1-2; 8 bases match TRBD1. In germline, CDR1 is ENHRY, CDR2 SYGVKD. The length of the CDR3 is 13 residues. V lost 4 bases and J lost 6; bases outside the gene matches: 4. The CDR3 DNA follows: TGTGCCATCAGTGTACAGGGGGGGGATGGCTACACCTTC. Amino acids: CAISVQGGDGYTF.